The clone carrying this T cell receptor (beta chain) has more than one count but fewer than ten. In assigning cohorts, the study relied on participant-reported clinical history. Between the trimmed V and J ends, which lost 6 bases and 0 bases, there was a span of 9 bases. Germline CDR1 MNHNY, CDR2 SVGAGI (reference sequence). CDR3 size: 15 residues. This sample was taken from a study of blood T cell repertoires in COVID-19. The wider study: Sites in the United States, Italy and Spain provided acute and convalescent COVID-19 samples. In each case, the material was cDNA or gDNA derived from T cells, B-cell-depleted T cells, or PBMCs.

Sequenced by immunoSEQ multiplex PCR; TCRdb stores in-frame clones only, minus some. The sample yields approximately 200,000 clones, 82% seen once. The J gene is TRBJ1-6, the V gene TRBV6-6; D may be TRBD1 (6 bases). Input material: PBMCs or T cells enriched from blood (not recorded which). The sequence derives from a middle-aged man who had recovered from COVID-19. The CDR3 coding sequence is TGTGCCAGCAGACAGGGTTTCTCCTATAATTCACCCCTCCACTTT. Residues: CASRQGFSYNSPLHF.